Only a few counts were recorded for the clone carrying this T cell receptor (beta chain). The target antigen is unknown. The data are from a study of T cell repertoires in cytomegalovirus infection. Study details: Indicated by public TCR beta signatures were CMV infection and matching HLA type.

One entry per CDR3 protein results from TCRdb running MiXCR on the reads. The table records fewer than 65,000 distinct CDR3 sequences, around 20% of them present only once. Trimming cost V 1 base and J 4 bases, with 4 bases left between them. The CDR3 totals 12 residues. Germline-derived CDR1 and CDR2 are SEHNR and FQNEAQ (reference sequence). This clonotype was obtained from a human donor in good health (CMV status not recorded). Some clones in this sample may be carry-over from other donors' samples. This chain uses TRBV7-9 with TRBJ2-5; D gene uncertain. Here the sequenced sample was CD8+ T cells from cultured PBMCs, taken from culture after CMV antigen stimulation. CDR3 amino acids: CASSLGRETQYF. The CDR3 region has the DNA TGTGCCAGCAGCTTAGGACGAGAGACCCAGTACTTC.